The clone carrying this T cell receptor (beta chain) has just a few counts. The antigen remains unidentified. Germline V gives CDR1 SGHTA, CDR2 FQGNSA. The length of the CDR3 is 15 residues. V lost 0 bases, J lost 8 bases, and 0 bases stayed unmatched. The data are from a study of early T cells in non-severe SARS-CoV-2 infection. Across the study: The sequenced material was bulk RNA from unsorted whole blood, and its chains were unpaired. Findings and caveats of the study: Matching results from VDJdb favored anti-spike CD8 responses, leaving private and CD4 specificities undetected.

Attached unique molecular identifiers marked individual cDNA molecules. TCRdb used MiXCR to reprocess the 5' RACE reads, holding one entry per CDR3 protein. Here the sample spans tens of thousands of distinct CDR3 sequences, 10% being singletons. The chain has TRBV7-2 and TRBJ2-1; 14 nucleotides align to TRBD2. This clonotype was sampled from an adult who was a healthcare worker with PCR-confirmed SARS-CoV-2 infection or an uninfected control (not recorded which). Material for sequencing was whole blood. DNA for the CDR3: TGTGCCAGCAGCTTAGCGGGACTAGCGGGAGATGAGCAGTTCTTC. It is translated as CASSLAGLAGDEQFF.